Sequencing of this T cell receptor (beta chain) was carried out in a study of technical replicates of blood from a few donors. With 0 bases removed from V and 0 bases from J, the gap between germline ends came to 9 bases. The CDR3 has 15 residues. Germline V CDR1 and CDR2: SGHRS, YFSETQ. Some clones are missing from TCRdb's copy, which holds only in-frame ones; the method was immunoSEQ multiplex PCR. This sample has 12,000 or so clones, with about 86% found just once. This sequence was found in a human donor in good health. Source material: PBMCs. The rearrangement uses TRBV5-1 and TRBJ1-1; unclear D gene. DNA of the CDR3: TGCGCCAGCAGCTTGGTTGGCAGAATGAACACTGAAGCTTTCTTT. Its translation is CASSLVGRMNTEAFF.